One sample yielded the 14 T cell receptor beta chains listed below, sequenced in a study of shared clonotypes between healthy human individuals. Assay used: immunoSEQ multiplex PCR; TCRdb lists only in-frame clones, some missing. The sample shows some 1 million clones, 65% to 75% of them seen only once. The sequenced sample consisted of memory CD4+ T cells sorted from blood. Subset of the sample: CD45RA-negative fraction. Receptors were obtained from a young man in good health.

This sequence joins TRBV7-2 and TRBJ2-7; 7 positions agree with TRBD1. J lost 5 bases, V lost 1 base, and 2 bases had no gene match. Per germline, CDR1 SGHTA and CDR2 FQGNSA. The CDR3 runs 13 residues. The CDR3 DNA reads TGTGCCAGCAGCTTAGAGGGGACAGACGAGCAGTACTTC. Its translation is CASSLEGTDEQYF.

This clone was recorded at least ten times. This chain joins TRBV10-2 and TRBJ1-6; 8 bases are shared with TRBD1. The V and J ends lost 5 bases and 8 bases, in that order; junction bases with no gene match: 5. Germline-derived CDR1 and CDR2 are WSHSY and SAAADI. CDR3 length: 14 residues. This CDR3 is CASSLTGADSPLHF. The CDR3, as DNA: TGCGCCAGCAGTCTGACAGGGGCGGATTCACCCCTCCACTTT.

The chain combines TRBV11-2 with TRBJ2-7; D not certain. CDR3 length: 12 amino acids. Germline assignment: CDR1 SGHAT and CDR2 FQNNGV. V gave up 5 bases and J gave up 5 bases, with 10 bases separating them. The CDR3 sequence is CASSPYFDEQYF. The CDR3 DNA sequence: TGTGCCAGCAGCCCGTATTTCGACGAGCAGTACTTC.

V gene TRBV7-2 combines with J gene TRBJ2-5; D call uncertain. CDR1 and CDR2 from the germline V gene are SGHTA and FQGNSA. The CDR3 covers 14 residues. The ends were cut back, 1 base at V and 4 bases at J, with 10 bases in the middle. CDR3 DNA sequence: TGTGCCAGCAGCTTAGTTCAGTTGGGAGAGACCCAGTACTTC. The encoded protein is CASSLVQLGETQYF.

The genes are TRBV5-4 and TRBJ2-3; 11 bases are shared with TRBD2. The germline gives CDR1 SGHNT, CDR2 YYREEE (reference sequence). The CDR3 loop spans 15 amino acids. V shed 2 bases, J shed 4 bases, and the junction held 3 bases outside the gene matches. DNA for the CDR3: TGTGCCAGCAGCTTATTAGCGGGAGGGGCAGATACGCAGTATTTT. Protein sequence: CASSLLAGGADTQYF.

This clone occurred once. The chain recombines TRBV19 with TRBJ2-6, with D unresolved. The V gene's germline CDR1 is LNHDA and CDR2 SQIVND (reference sequence). V lost 2 bases, J lost 0 bases, and 5 bases lay in between. The CDR3 has 15 amino acids. CDR3 DNA sequence: TGTGCCAGTAGTATAAGTCTCTCTGGGGCCAACGTCCTGACTTTC. Protein product: CASSISLSGANVLTF.

V is TRBV5-6 and J is TRBJ1-5; possibly TRBD1 for D (6 bases). The germline CDR1 and CDR2 sequences are SGHDT and YYEEEE. The CDR3 loop spans 16 amino acids. V was clipped by 0 bases and J by 2 bases, with 12 bases between them. CDR3 in amino acids: CASSLEGGRGNQPQHF. The CDR3 nucleotides read TGTGCCAGCAGCTTGGAGGGGGGCCGGGGCAATCAGCCCCAGCATTTT. The whole variable domain, remainder taken from reference TRBV5-6 and TRBJ1-5, is DAGVTQSPTHLIKTRGQQVTLRCSPKSGHDTVSWYQQALGQGPQFIFQYYEEEERQRGNFPDRFSGHQFPNYSSELNVNALLLGDSALYLCASSLEGGRGNQPQHFGDGTRLSIL.

This chain links TRBV2 with TRBJ1-1; TRBD1 is a possible D gene (6 bases). Per germline, CDR1 SNHLY and CDR2 FYNNEI. The CDR3 consists of 13 residues. Trimming left V 4 bases short and J 5 bases short, with 11 bases between. The CDR3 is CASSVGRGTEAFF. The CDR3 DNA reads TGTGCCAGCAGTGTTGGCAGGGGAACTGAAGCTTTCTTT. The full variable domain, its missing parts supplied by reference TRBV2 and TRBJ1-1, is EPEVTQTPSHQVTQMGQEVILRCVPISNHLYFYWYRQILGQKVEFLVSFYNNEISEKSEIFDDQFSVERPDGSNFTLKIRSTKLEDSAMYFCASSVGRGTEAFFGQGTRLTVV.

V is TRBV9 and J is TRBJ2-4; 9 positions match TRBD1. J gave up 1 base and V 4 bases, and 6 bases lay outside the gene matches. This CDR3 is built from 16 residues. Germline V gives CDR1 SGDLS, CDR2 YYNGEE. The CDR3 nucleotides read TGTGCCAGCAGCCCCGCCGGACAGGGGGCCAAAAACATTCAGTACTTC. Translating it yields CASSPAGQGAKNIQYF.

The V call is TRBV7-8, the J call TRBJ2-7, with D possibly matching TRBD2 (6 bases). Germline values: CDR1 SGHVS, CDR2 FQNEAQ. Between the trimmed V and J ends, which lost 5 bases and 3 bases, there was a span of 14 bases. This CDR3 has 14 residues. The CDR3 region has the DNA TGTGCCAGCAGCCGGACTACCGGGGACTACGAGCAGTACTTC. Protein product: CASSRTTGDYEQYF.

The rearrangement joins TRBV13 to TRBJ1-3; D perhaps matches TRBD1 (5 bases). CDR1 PRHDT and CDR2 FYEKMQ come from the germline V gene (reference sequence). There are 17 residues in the CDR3. Trimming pared 10 bases from V and 4 bases from J, leaving 26 bases between. CDR3 nucleotides: TGTGCCACTACCGGGGCCCGAAAAAGACAGCCCGGAAACACCATATATTTT. Protein sequence: CATTGARKRQPGNTIYF.

This sequence joins TRBV6-5 and TRBJ1-1; no reliable D call. V lost 11 bases and J lost 0, with 13 bases in between. Germline lookup yields CDR1 MNHEY and CDR2 SVGAGI. The CDR3 covers 13 residues. The CDR3 DNA reads as TGTGCCTGTACGACTGCCATGAACACTGAAGCTTTCTTT. Translating gives CACTTAMNTEAFF.

The table lists this clone with a count of one. The sample carries other DNA sequences with the same CDR3. This sequence joins TRBV18 and TRBJ2-5; no clear D gene. Trimming left V 2 bases short and J 0 bases short, with 1 base between. The CDR3 runs 12 residues. Germline V gene sequence: CDR1 KGHSH, CDR2 LQKENI. CDR3 in DNA: TGTGCCAGCTCACCAGACCAAGAGACCCAGTACTTC. Residues: CASSPDQETQYF.

CDR3 region: CASSLGRAESNQPQHF. For the CDR3, the DNA is TGTGCCAGCAGCTTGGGGAGGGCAGAAAGCAATCAGCCCCAGCATTTT. This sequence joins TRBV5-5 and TRBJ1-5; D not certain. The germline V gene encodes CDR1 SGHKS and CDR2 YYEKEE (reference sequence). Trimming pared 0 bases from V and 1 base from J, leaving 11 bases between. This CDR3 has 16 amino acids.